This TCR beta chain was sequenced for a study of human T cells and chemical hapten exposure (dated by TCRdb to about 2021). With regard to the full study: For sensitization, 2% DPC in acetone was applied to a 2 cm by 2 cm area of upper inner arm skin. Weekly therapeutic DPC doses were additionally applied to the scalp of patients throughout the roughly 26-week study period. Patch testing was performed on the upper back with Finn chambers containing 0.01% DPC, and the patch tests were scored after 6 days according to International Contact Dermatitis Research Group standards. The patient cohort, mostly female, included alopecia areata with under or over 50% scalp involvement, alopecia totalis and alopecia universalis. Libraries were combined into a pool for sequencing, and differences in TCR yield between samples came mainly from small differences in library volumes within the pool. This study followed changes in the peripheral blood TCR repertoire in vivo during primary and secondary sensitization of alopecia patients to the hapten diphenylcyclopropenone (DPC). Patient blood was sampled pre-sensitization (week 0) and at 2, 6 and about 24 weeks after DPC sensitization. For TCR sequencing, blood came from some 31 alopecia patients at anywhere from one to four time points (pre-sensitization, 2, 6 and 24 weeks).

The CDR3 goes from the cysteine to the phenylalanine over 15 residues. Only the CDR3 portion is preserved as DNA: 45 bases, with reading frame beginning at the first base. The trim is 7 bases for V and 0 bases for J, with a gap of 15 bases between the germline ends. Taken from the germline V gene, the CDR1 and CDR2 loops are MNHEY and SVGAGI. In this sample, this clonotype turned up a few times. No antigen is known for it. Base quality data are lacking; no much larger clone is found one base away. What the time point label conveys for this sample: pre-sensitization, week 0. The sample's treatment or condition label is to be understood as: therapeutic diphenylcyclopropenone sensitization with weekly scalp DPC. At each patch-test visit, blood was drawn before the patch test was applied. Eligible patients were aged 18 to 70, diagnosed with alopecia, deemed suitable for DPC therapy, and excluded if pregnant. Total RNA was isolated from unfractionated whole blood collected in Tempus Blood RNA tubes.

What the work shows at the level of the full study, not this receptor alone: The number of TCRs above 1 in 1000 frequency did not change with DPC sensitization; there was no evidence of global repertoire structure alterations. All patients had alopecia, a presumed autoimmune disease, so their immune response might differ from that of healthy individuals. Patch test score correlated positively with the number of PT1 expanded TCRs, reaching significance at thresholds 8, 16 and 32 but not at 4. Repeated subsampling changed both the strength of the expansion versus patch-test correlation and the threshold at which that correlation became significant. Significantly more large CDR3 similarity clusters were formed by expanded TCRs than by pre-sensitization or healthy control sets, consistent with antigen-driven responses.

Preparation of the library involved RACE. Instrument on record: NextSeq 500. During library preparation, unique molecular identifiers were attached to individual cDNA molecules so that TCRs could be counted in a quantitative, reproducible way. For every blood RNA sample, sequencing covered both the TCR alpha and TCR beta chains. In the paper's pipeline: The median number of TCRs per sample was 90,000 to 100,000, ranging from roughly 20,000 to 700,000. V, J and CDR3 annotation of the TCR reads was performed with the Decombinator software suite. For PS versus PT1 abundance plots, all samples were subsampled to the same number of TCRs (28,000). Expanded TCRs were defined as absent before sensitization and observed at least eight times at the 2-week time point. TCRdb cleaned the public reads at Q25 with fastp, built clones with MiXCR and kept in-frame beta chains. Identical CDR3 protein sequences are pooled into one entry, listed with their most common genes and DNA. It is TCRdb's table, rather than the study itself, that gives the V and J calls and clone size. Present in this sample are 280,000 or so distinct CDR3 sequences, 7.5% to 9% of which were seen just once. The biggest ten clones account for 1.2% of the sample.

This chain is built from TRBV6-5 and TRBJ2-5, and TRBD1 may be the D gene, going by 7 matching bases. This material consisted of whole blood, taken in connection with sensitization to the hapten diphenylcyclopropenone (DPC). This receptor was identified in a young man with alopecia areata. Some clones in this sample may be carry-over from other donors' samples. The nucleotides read TGTGCCAGCATTGGGGCAGGGGGGCACCAAGAGACCCAGTACTTC. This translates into CASIGAGGHQETQYF.